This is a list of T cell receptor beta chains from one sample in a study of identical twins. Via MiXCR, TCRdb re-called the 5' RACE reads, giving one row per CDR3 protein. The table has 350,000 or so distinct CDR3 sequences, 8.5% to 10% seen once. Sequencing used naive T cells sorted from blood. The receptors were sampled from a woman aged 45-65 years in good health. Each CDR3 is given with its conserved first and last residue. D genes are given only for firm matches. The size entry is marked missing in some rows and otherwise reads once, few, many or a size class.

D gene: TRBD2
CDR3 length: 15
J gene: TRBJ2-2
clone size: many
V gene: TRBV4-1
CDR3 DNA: TGCGCCAGCGCTAGCGGGAGGACGAACACCGGGGAGCTGTTTTTT
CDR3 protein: CASASGRTNTGELFF

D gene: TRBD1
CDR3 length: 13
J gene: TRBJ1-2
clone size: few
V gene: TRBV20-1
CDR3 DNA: TGCAGTGCTAGAGAGTTCCAGGGGGGTGGCTACACCTTC
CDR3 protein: CSAREFQGGGYTF

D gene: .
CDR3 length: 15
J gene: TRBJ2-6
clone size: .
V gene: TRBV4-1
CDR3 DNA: TGCGCCAGCAGCCAAGGCGGGGCTGGGGCCAACGTCCTGACTTTC
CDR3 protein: CASSQGGAGANVLTF

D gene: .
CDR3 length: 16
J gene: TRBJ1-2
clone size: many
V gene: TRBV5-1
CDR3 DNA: TGCGCCAGCAGCTTGGATACTTCCGGGAGCGGGTATGGCTACACCTTC
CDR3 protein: CASSLDTSGSGYGYTF

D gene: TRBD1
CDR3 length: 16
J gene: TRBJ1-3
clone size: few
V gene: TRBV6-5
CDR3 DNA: TGTGCCAGCAGCCTCGGACAGGGGGCGGCTGGAAACACCATATATTTT
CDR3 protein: CASSLGQGAAGNTIYF

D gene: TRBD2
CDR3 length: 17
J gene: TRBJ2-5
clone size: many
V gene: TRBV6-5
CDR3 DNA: TGTGCCATTCAACGGGCGCCTAGCGGGAGGGGGCAAGAGACCCAGTACTTC
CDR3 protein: CAIQRAPSGRGQETQYF

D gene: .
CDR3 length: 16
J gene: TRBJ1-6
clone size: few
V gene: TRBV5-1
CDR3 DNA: TGCGCCAGCAGCTTGGCCATTGGAGGGCCAAATTCACCCCTCCACTTT
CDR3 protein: CASSLAIGGPNSPLHF

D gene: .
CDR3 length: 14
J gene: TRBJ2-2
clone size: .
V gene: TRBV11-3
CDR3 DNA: TGTGCCAGCAGCCAGCGACTGAGTTTACGGGAGCTGTTTTTT
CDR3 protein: CASSQRLSLRELFF

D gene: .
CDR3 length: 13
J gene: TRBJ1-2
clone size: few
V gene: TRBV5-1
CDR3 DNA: TGCGCCAGCAGCTTGGCAACTAACTATGGCTACACCTTC
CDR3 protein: CASSLATNYGYTF

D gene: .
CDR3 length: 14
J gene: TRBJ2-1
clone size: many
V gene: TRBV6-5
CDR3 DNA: TGTGCCAGCAGTTACGTCTCAGGGTACAATGAGCAGTTCTTC
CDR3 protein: CASSYVSGYNEQFF

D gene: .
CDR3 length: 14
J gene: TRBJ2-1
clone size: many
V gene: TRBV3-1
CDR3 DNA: TGTGCCAGCAGTATTATGGGGCGGGACGATGAGCAGTTCTTC
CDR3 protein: CASSIMGRDDEQFF

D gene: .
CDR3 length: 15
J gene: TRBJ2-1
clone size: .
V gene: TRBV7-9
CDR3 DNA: TGTGCCAGCAGCTTAGCGGGAGGTGGGGGGAATGAGCAGTTCTTC
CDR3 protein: CASSLAGGGGNEQFF

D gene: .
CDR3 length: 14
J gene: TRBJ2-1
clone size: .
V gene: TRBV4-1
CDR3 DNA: TGCGCCAGCAGCCAAGTCGGGCCCTACAATGAGCAGTTCTTC
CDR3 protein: CASSQVGPYNEQFF

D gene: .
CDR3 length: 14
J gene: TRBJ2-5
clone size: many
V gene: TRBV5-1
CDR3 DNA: TGCGCCAGCAGCCGGGACGGACCTTCCGAGACCCAGTACTTC
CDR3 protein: CASSRDGPSETQYF

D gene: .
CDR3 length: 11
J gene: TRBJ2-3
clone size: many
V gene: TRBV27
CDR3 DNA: TGTGCCCCGAGGGTAGTAGATACGCAGTATTTT
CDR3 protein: CAPRVVDTQYF

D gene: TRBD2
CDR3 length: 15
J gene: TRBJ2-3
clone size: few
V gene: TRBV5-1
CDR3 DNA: TGCGCCAGCAGCTTGGTAGCAGCGGGAGCAGATACGCAGTATTTT
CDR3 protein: CASSLVAAGADTQYF

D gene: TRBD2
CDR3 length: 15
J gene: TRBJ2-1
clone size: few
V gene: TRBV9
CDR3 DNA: TGTGCCAGCAGCGTAGAACTAGCGCTTTACAATGAGCAGTTCTTC
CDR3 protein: CASSVELALYNEQFF

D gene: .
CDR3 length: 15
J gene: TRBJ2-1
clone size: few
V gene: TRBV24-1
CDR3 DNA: TGTGCCACCAGTGATTTTACCCAGGAACCCCATGAGCAGTTCTTC
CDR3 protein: CATSDFTQEPHEQFF

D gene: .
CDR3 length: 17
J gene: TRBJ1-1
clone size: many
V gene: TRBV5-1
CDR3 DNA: TGCGCCAGCAGCTTGGGACAGGCGACATTCATGAACACTGAAGCTTTCTTT
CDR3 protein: CASSLGQATFMNTEAFF

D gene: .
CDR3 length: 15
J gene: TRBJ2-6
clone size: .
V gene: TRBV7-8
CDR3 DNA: TGTGCCAGCAGCTTCGGGGCAGCTGGGGCCAACGTCCTGACTTTC
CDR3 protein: CASSFGAAGANVLTF

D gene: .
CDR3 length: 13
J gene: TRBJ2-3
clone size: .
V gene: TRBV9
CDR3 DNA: TGTGCCAGCAGCGTAGTCAGGACAGATACGCAGTATTTT
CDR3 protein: CASSVVRTDTQYF

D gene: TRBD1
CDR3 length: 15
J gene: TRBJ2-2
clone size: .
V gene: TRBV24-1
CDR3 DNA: TGTGCCACCAGTGAGCCGGGACAGGCGAGCGGGGAGCTGTTTTTT
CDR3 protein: CATSEPGQASGELFF

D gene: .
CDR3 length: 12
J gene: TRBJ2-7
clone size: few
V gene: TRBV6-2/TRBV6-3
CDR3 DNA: TGTGCCAGCAGTTACACTCTCCACGAGCAGTACTTC
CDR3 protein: CASSYTLHEQYF

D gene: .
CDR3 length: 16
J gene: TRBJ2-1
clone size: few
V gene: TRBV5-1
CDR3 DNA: TGCGCCAGCAGCAGGGTCCACCGGCCGGGAGCCAATGAGCAGTTCTTC
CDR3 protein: CASSRVHRPGANEQFF

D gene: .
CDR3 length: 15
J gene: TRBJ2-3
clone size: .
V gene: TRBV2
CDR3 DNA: TGTGCCACCAGCCGAAGTCCTCTGAGAACAGATACGCAGTATTTT
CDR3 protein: CATSRSPLRTDTQYF

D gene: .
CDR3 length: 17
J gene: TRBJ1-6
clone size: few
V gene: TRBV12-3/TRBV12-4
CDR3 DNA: TGTGCCAGCAGTTCGGGCGGCCTAAGCTCCTATAATTCACCCCTCCACTTT
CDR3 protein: CASSSGGLSSYNSPLHF

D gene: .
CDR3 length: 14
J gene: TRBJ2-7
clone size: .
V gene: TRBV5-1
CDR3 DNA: TGCGCCAGCAGCTTGAACAGGCAAGCCTACGAGCAGTACTTC
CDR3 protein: CASSLNRQAYEQYF

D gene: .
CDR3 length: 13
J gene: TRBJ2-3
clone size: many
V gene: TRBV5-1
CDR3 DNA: TGCGCCAGCAATAAGCGGGTCACAGATACGCAGTATTTT
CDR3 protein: CASNKRVTDTQYF

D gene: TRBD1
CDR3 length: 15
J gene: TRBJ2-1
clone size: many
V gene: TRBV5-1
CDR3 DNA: TGCGCCAGCAGCCCCAGGGACAGGGCTAACAATGAGCAGTTCTTC
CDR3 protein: CASSPRDRANNEQFF

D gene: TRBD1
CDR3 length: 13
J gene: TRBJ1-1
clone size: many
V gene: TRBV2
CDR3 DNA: TGTGCCAGCAATCAGGGGGCGCGGACTGAAGCTTTCTTT
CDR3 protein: CASNQGARTEAFF

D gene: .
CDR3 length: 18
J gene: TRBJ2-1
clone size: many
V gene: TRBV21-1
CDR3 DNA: TGTGCCAGCAGACCTCTTACCTCTGGGGGCGGGAGTAACAATGAGCAGTTCTTC
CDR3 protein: CASRPLTSGGGSNNEQFF

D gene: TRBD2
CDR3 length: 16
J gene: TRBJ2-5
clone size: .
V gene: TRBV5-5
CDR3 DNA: TGTGCCAGCAGCTCCGGACTAGCGGGAGGGGAAGAGACCCAGTACTTC
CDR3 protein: CASSSGLAGGEETQYF

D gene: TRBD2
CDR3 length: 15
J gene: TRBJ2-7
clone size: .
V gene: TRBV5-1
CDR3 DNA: TGCGCCAGCAGCCCGGAGGCGGGAGGGCCGCGCGACCAGTACTTC
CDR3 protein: CASSPEAGGPRDQYF

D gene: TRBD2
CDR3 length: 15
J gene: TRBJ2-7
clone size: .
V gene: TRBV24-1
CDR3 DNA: TGTGCCACCAGTGGTGGGGGACTAGCGCCATACGAGCAGTACTTC
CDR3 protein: CATSGGGLAPYEQYF

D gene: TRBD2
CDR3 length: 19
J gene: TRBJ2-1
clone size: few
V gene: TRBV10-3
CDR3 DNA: TGTGCCATCAGTGGGACCGGGACTAGCGGGCCTAGCTCCTACAATGAGCAGTTCTTC
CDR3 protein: CAISGTGTSGPSSYNEQFF

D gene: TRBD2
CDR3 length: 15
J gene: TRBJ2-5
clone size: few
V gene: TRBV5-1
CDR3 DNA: TGCGCCAGCAGAGGACCGGGACTAGCGGAAGAGACCCAGTACTTC
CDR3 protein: CASRGPGLAEETQYF

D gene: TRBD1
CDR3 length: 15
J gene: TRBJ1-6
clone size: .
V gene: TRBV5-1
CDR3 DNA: TGCGCCAGCAGCTTGGAGGGACAGGTGGATTCACCCCTCCACTTT
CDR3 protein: CASSLEGQVDSPLHF

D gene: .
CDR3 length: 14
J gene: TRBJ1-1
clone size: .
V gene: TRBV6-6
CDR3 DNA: .
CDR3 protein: CASREVGRGTEDFF

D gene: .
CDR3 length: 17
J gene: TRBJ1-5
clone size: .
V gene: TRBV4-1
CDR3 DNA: TGCGCCAGCAGCCAAGAAGGCAGCCTAGATAGCAATCAGCCCCAGCATTTT
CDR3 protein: CASSQEGSLDSNQPQHF

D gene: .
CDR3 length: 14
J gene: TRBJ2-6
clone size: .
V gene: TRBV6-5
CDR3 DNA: TGTGCCAGCAGTGAACTCTCTGGGGCCAACGTCCTGACTTTC
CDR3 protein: CASSELSGANVLTF

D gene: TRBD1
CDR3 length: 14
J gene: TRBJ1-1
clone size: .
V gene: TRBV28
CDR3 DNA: TGTGCCAGCAGGCCGGGGACAGCTAACACTGAAGCTTTCTTT
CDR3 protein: CASRPGTANTEAFF

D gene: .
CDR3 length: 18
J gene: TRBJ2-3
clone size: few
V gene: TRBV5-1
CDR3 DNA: TGCGCCAGCAGCTTTAGAACGTCGTCTGCGGGAAGCACAGATACGCAGTATTTT
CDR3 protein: CASSFRTSSAGSTDTQYF

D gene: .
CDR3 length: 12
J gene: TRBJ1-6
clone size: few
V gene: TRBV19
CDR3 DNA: TGTGCCACCGCAGCGGAACCCGGGTCCCTCCACTTT
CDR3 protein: CATAAEPGSLHF

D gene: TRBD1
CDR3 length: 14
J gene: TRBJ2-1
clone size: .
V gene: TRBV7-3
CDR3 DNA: TGTGCCAGCAGCTTGGGACAGACGAGCAATGAGCAGTTCTTC
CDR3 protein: CASSLGQTSNEQFF

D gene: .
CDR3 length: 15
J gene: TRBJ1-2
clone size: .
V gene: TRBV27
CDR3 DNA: TGTGCCAGCACCTTGCGGGACGGAGCTAACTATGGCTACACCTTC
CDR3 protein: CASTLRDGANYGYTF

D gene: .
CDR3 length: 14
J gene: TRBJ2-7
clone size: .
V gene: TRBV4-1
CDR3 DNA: TGCGCCAGCAGCCAAGGGGGCCCCTTAGCCAAGCAGTACTTC
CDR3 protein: CASSQGGPLAKQYF

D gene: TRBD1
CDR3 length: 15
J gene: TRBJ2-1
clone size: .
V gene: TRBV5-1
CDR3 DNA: TGCGCCAGCAGCTTGGGGACAGGGGTCTACAATGAGCAGTTCTTC
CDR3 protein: CASSLGTGVYNEQFF

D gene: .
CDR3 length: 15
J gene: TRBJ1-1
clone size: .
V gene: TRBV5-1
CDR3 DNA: TGCGCCAGCAGGGTCGCGACAGGTACGAACACTGAAGCTTTCTTT
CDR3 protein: CASRVATGTNTEAFF